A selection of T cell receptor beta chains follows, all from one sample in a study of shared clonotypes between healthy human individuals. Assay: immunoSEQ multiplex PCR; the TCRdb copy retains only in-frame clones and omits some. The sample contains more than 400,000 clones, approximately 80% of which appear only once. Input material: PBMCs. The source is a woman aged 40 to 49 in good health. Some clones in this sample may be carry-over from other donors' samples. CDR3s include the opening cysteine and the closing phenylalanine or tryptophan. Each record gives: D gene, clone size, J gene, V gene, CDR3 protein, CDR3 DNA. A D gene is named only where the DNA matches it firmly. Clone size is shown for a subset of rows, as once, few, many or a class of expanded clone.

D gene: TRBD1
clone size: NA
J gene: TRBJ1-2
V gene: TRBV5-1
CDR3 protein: CASSTDRGGYTF
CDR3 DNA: TGCGCCAGCAGCACGGACAGGGGTGGCTACACCTTC

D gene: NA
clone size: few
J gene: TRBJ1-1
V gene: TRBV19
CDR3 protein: CASSPKRGGVNTEAFF
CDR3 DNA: TGTGCCAGTAGCCCGAAGAGGGGAGGGGTGAACACTGAAGCTTTCTTT

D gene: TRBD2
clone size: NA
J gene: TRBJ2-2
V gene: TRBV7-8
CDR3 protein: CASSFDPLIGTSGRKNTGELFF
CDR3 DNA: TGTGCCAGCAGCTTCGATCCTCTTATAGGGACTAGCGGGAGAAAGAACACCGGGGAGCTGTTTTTT

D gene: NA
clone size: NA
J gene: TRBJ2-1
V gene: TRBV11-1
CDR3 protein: CASSFRLGSSYNEQFF
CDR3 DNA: TGTGCCAGCAGCTTCCGACTAGGGAGCTCCTACAATGAGCAGTTCTTC

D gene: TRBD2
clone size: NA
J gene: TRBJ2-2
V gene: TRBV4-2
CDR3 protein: CASSQDGREIGELFF
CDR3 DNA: TGTGCCAGCAGCCAAGACGGGCGGGAGATCGGGGAGCTGTTTTTT

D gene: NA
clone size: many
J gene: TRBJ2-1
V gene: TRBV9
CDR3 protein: CASSGKARGDEQFF
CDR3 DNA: TGTGCCAGCAGCGGGAAGGCCAGGGGAGATGAGCAGTTCTTC

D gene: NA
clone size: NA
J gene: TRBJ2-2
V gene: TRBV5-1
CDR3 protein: CASSLGGDTGELFF
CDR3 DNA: TGCGCCAGCAGCTTGGGCGGGGACACCGGGGAGCTGTTTTTT

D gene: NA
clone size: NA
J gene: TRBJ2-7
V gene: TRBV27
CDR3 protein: CASSLRPGSYEQYF
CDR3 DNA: TGTGCCAGCAGTTTACGTCCGGGTTCCTACGAGCAGTACTTC

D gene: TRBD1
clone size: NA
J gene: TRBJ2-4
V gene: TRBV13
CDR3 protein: CASSPGQGGPLAKNIQYF
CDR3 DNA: TGTGCCAGCAGCCCGGGACAGGGGGGACCTCTAGCCAAAAACATTCAGTACTTC

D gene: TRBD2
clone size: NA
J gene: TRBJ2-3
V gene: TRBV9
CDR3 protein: CASSVVAGADTQYF
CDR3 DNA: TGTGCCAGCAGCGTAGTTGCGGGAGCAGATACGCAGTATTTT

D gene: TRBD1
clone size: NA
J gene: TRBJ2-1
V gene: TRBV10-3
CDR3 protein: CAIRDQPGQIYNEQFF
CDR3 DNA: TGTGCCATCAGGGATCAACCGGGACAGATTTACAATGAGCAGTTCTTC

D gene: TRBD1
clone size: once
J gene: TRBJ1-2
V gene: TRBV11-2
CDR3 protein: CASSTLGAGGYGYTF
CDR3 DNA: TGTGCCAGCAGCACCTTGGGGGCAGGGGGCTATGGCTACACCTTC

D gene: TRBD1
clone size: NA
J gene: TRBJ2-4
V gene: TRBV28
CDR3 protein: CASSLGRGLSDIQYF
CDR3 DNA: TGTGCCAGCAGTTTGGGCAGGGGGCTTTCGGACATTCAGTACTTC

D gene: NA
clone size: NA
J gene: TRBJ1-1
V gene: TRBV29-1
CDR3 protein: CTTGVEEAFF
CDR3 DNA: TGCACCACCGGCGTCGAAGAAGCTTTCTTT

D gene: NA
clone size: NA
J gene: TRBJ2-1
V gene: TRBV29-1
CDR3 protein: CSAYDGLGEQFF
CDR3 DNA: TGCAGCGCATACGATGGGCTCGGTGAGCAGTTCTTC

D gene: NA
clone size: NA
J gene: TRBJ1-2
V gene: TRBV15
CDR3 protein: CATSRDTGSYTF
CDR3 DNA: TGTGCCACCAGCAGAGATACGGGTAGCTACACCTTC

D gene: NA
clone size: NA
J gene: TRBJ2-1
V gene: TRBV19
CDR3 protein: CASSITALEQFF
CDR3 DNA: TGTGCCAGTAGTATAACAGCCTTGGAGCAGTTCTTC

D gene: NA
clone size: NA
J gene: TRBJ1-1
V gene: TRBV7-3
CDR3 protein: CASSLEVAAEAFF
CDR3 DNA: TGTGCCAGCAGCTTAGAGGTGGCCGCTGAAGCTTTCTTT

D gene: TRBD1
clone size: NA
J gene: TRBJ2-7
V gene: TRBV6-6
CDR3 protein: CASTEGQGGYEQYF
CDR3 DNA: TGTGCCAGCACCGAGGGACAGGGAGGATACGAGCAGTACTTC

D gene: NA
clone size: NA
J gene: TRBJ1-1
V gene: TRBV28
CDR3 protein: CAGEKGRNTEAFF
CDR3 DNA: TGTGCAGGGGAAAAGGGCAGGAACACTGAAGCTTTCTTT

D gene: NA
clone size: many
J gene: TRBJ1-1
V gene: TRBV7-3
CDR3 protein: CASSLTRQENTEAFF
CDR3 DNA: TGTGCCAGCAGCTTAACCAGACAAGAGAACACTGAAGCTTTCTTT

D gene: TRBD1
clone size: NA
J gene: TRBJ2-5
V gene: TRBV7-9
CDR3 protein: CASSLADGTGLETQYF
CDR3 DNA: TGTGCCAGCAGCTTAGCCGACGGGACAGGGCTAGAGACCCAGTACTTC

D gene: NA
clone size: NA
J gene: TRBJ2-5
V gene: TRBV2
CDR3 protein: CASKFQETQYF
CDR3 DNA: TGTGCCAGCAAGTTCCAAGAGACCCAGTACTTC

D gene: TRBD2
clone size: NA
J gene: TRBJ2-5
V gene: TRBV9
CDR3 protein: CASSVDGSGRVHGTQYF
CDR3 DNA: TGTGCCAGCAGCGTAGATGGAAGCGGGAGGGTTCACGGGACCCAGTACTTC

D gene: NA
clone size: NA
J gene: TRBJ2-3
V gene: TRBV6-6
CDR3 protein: CASSRALPDTQYF
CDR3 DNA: TGTGCCAGCAGCAGGGCCCTCCCAGATACGCAGTATTTT

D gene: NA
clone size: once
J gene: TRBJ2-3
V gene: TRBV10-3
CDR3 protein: CAIRGNTDTQYF
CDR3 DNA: TGTGCCATCAGGGGAAATACAGATACGCAGTATTTT

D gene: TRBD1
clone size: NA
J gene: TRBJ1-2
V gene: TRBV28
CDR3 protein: CASSLWATGDNTF
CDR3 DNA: TGTGCCAGCAGTTTATGGGCAACAGGGGACAACACCTTC

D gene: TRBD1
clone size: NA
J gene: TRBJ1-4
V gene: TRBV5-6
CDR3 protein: CASSLRPWDRSNEKLFF
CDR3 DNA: TGTGCCAGCAGCTTAAGACCGTGGGACAGGAGTAATGAAAAACTGTTTTTT

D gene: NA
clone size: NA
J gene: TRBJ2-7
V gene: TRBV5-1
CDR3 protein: CASSLASTAPDEQYF
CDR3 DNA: TGCGCCAGCAGCTTGGCCAGCACGGCTCCAGACGAGCAGTACTTC

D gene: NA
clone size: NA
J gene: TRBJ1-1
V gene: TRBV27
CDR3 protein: CASSPWTDSDMNTEAFF
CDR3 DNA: TGTGCCAGCAGTCCCTGGACGGACAGCGACATGAACACTGAAGCTTTCTTT